The 5 T cell receptor beta chains reported below all come from one sample, sequenced in a study of shared clonotypes between healthy human individuals. The protocol was immunoSEQ multiplex PCR, while the TCRdb copy is restricted to in-frame clones and leaves out a portion. The sample consists of about 820,000 clones, around 93% of them appearing once. Naive CD8 cells lacked CD45RO and underwent positive selection for CCR7, leaving out terminally differentiated effector memory CD45RA+ cells. Sequencing was done on a sample of naive CD8+ T cells sorted from blood. The source of these receptors is a man aged 30-40 years in good health.

In this sample, this clone turned up once. This rearrangement joins TRBV7-9 to TRBJ1-1; D is unresolved. The ends were cut back, 2 bases at V and 7 bases at J, with 8 bases in the middle. Germline loops: CDR1 SEHNR, CDR2 FQNEAQ (reference sequence). This CDR3 is 12 amino acids long. For the CDR3, the DNA is TGTGCCAGCAGCTTAATGGGGAATGAAGCTTTCTTT. It codes for CASSLMGNEAFF.

The chain links TRBV5-1 to TRBJ2-4; either TRBD1 or TRBD2 may supply D (5 bases each). This CDR3 contains 17 residues. The V end was cut by 8 bases, the J end by 0 bases, with 21 bases between. CDR1 and CDR2 (germline): SGHRS, YFSETQ. For the CDR3, the DNA is TGCGCCAGAAGATCCTCCGGGACCCAAGTAGCCAAAAACATTCAGTACTTC. It codes for CARRSSGTQVAKNIQYF.

CDR3 sequence: CASKLLGLETQYF. Written as DNA, the CDR3 is TGCGCCAGCAAGCTCCTGGGGTTAGAGACCCAGTACTTC. The rearrangement uses TRBV5-1 and TRBJ2-5; D remains unclear. The germline V and J ends were trimmed by 6 bases and 4 bases, with 13 bases remaining between them. Germline V gene data show CDR1 as SGHRS and CDR2 as YFSETQ. CDR3 size: 13 residues.

The chain employs TRBV10-1 and TRBJ2-7, with D perhaps matching TRBD2 (8 bases). Trimming pared 4 bases from V and 0 bases from J, leaving 28 bases between. The CDR3 covers 20 residues. From germline, CDR1 is WNHNN and CDR2 SYGVQD (reference sequence). The CDR3, as DNA: TGCGCCAGCAGTGGGGACTCCGCGGGACTAGTAGGGGGCCACTCCTACGAGCAGTACTTC. Its translation: CASSGDSAGLVGGHSYEQYF.

This clone is a singleton in its sample. The V call is TRBV7-8, the J call TRBJ2-7; D is tentatively TRBD1 or TRBD2 (5 bases each). CDR1 is SGHVS, CDR2 FQNEAQ, per germline. The CDR3 consists of 14 residues. V was pared by 4 bases and J by 5 bases, with 15 bases between. In DNA, the CDR3 is TGTGCCAGCAGCTCGAGGGCAGGGTTCAACGAGCAGTACTTC. Its protein product is CASSSRAGFNEQYF.